This TCR beta chain was identified during a study of T cells after yellow fever vaccination. The study, taken as a whole, reports: Clonotypes found in both CD4 and CD8 compartments made up a small share. It was the secondary response that reached its peak faster, day 5 versus 15, but it was weaker. The study re-detected most primary-vaccination clones after the booster (96% CD4, 88% CD8).

In the case of this clonotype: The target antigen is unknown.

Universal primer sites and UMIs were introduced during 5'RACE template-switching synthesis of TCR cDNA. MiXCR was run by TCRdb on the 5' RACE reads, yielding one entry per CDR3 protein. The sample shows about 550,000 distinct CDR3 sequences, about 19% of them seen only once. There are 14 residues in the CDR3. The V gene lost 6 bases and the J gene lost 11 bases, with 22 bases spanning the gap. Germline assignment: CDR1 SGHTA and CDR2 FQGNSA. The material was PBMCs, obtained 15 days after the yellow fever booster vaccination. The chain links TRBV7-2 to TRBJ1-1, with a possible D match to TRBD1 (5 bases). The TCR comes from a man under 40 who received the YFV17D yellow fever vaccine. CDR3 coding DNA: TGTGCCAGCAGATCATCAGGACATTCAGCTCTTGCTTTCTTT. Amino acid sequence: CASRSSGHSALAFF.